The 22 T cell receptor beta chains reported below all come from one sample, sequenced in a study of blood T cell repertoires in COVID-19. Using immunoSEQ multiplex PCR, the repertoire was profiled, and TCRdb retains in-frame clones only, with some absent. The sample consists of around 250,000 clones, 84% of them appearing once. Source material: peripheral blood. The receptors derive from a man aged 50-60 years with active or convalescent COVID-19.

This sequence joins TRBV7-8 and TRBJ2-2, with 10 positions matching TRBD2. After removal of 2 bases from V and 1 base from J, the junction contained 4 bases not matched to a gene. Germline assignment: CDR1 SGHVS and CDR2 FQNEAQ. The CDR3 is 17 amino acids. CDR3 in DNA: TGTGCCAGCAGCTTATTGCCTAGCGGGGGGAACACCGGGGAGCTGTTTTTT. This gives the protein CASSLLPSGGNTGELFF.

This chain connects TRBV5-4 to TRBJ2-3; 8 nucleotides agree with TRBD2. The germline CDR1 and CDR2 sequences are SGHNT and YYREEE (reference sequence). The CDR3 loop spans 15 amino acids. Germline trimming cut 0 bases from V and 5 bases from J; bases unmatched to any gene: 5. The CDR3 loop reads CASSLDSGALDTQYF. CDR3 DNA: TGTGCCAGCAGCTTGGATAGCGGGGCTCTAGATACGCAGTATTTT.

The V call is TRBV5-6, the J call TRBJ2-7; possible D gene TRBD1, 6 bases. This CDR3 region has 13 residues. In germline, CDR1 is SGHDT, CDR2 YYEEEE. Trimming removed 0 bases at V and 6 bases at J, with 10 bases between. The CDR3 bases are TGTGCCAGCAGCTTGGCGGCAGGGGTCGAGCAGTACTTC. It codes for CASSLAAGVEQYF.

The chain combines TRBV23-1 with TRBJ1-2, with unresolved D. TRBV23-1 qualifies as an ORF whose function is uncertain. The CDR3 runs to 15 residues. V lost 1 base to trimming and J lost 1 base, with 10 bases between them. CDR3 sequence reads: CASSQLVRINYGYTF. Written as DNA, the CDR3 is TGCGCCAGCAGTCAATTGGTCAGAATTAACTATGGCTACACCTTC.

V and J are TRBV7-9 and TRBJ2-4; the match to TRBD2 covers 8 bases. The germline CDR1 and CDR2 sequences are SEHNR and FQNEAQ (reference sequence). The CDR3 totals 17 residues. Trimming at V came to 5 bases and at J to 5 bases, leaving 14 bases not matched to a gene. CDR3 DNA sequence: TGTGCCAGCAGCGCAGCGGGGGCCGGGGGATTCCAAAACATTCAGTACTTC. Residues: CASSAAGAGGFQNIQYF.

The V gene is TRBV19, the J gene TRBJ2-2; a weak D match, TRBD2 (5 bases). V was cut by 1 base and J by 6 bases, with 9 bases left in between. CDR3 length: 14 residues. In germline, CDR1 is LNHDA, CDR2 SQIVND (reference sequence). CDR3 protein: CASSIVGVPGELFF. The CDR3, as DNA: TGTGCCAGTAGTATAGTGGGAGTTCCCGGGGAGCTGTTTTTT.

The chain uses TRBV7-9 and TRBJ2-3; the match to TRBD2 covers 8 bases. Germline V gene lookup returns CDR1 SEHNR and CDR2 FQNEAQ (reference sequence). The CDR3 totals 15 residues. V gave up 5 bases and J gave up 6 bases; unmatched junction bases: 10. Here the CDR3 DNA reads TGTGCCAGCAGCCAACCTCGCGGGGGGCCTGATACGCAGTATTTT. This sequence encodes CASSQPRGGPDTQYF.

This chain links TRBV30 with TRBJ1-2; 10 bases align to TRBD1. Germline V gives CDR1 GTSNPN, CDR2 SVGIG (reference sequence). The J segment lost 2 bases and the V segment lost 0 bases, leaving 6 bases of the junction unmatched. This CDR3 comprises 16 residues. This chain's CDR3 is CAWSVKGQGPNYGYTF. CDR3 in DNA: TGTGCCTGGAGTGTAAAGGGACAGGGGCCGAACTATGGCTACACCTTC.

The rearrangement uses TRBV5-1 and TRBJ2-3; TRBD2 matches 9 bases. The V gene end was trimmed by 4 bases and the J gene end by 4 bases; junction bases not matched to a gene: 7. CDR3 length equals 15 residues. Germline loops: CDR1 SGHRS, CDR2 YFSETQ. CDR3 sequence (DNA): TGCGCCAGCAGCCCCGACCAGCGGGGGGCAGATACGCAGTATTTT. Protein sequence: CASSPDQRGADTQYF.

V is TRBV28 and J is TRBJ2-2, with TRBD1 identical over 11 bases. The germline gives CDR1 MDHEN, CDR2 SYDVKM. Trimming took 1 base from V and 8 from J; bases not matched to a gene: 6. The length of the CDR3 is 16 residues. CDR3 loop: CASSLFGQGALGELFF. In nucleotides, the CDR3 is TGTGCCAGCAGTTTATTTGGACAGGGGGCTTTGGGGGAGCTGTTTTTT. Supplemented by reference TRBV28 and TRBJ2-2, the full variable domain reads DVKVTQSSRYLVKRTGEKVFLECVQDMDHENMFWYRQDPGLGLRLIYFSYDVKMKEKGDIPEGYSVSREKKERFSLILESASTNQTSMYLCASSLFGQGALGELFFGEGSRLTVL.

This clone was observed once. The chain recombines TRBV11-2 with TRBJ2-3; D is perhaps TRBD2 (6 bases). This CDR3 comprises 17 residues. Germline V lookup: CDR1 SGHAT, CDR2 FQNNGV. Between the trimmed V and J ends, which lost 5 bases and 3 bases, there was a span of 21 bases. CDR3: CASSPSAGRGWTDTQYF. The CDR3 DNA reads TGTGCCAGCAGCCCATCGGCGGGGCGCGGTTGGACAGATACGCAGTATTTT.

The CDR3 protein is CASSITGVTGELFF. In DNA form, the CDR3 reads TGTGCCAGCAGCATAACAGGGGTCACCGGGGAGCTGTTTTTT. The chain joins TRBV7-8 to TRBJ2-2; 7 bases are shared with TRBD1. CDR3 length equals 14 residues. V lost 5 bases and J lost 4; bases outside the gene matches: 4. Germline V CDR1 and CDR2: SGHVS, FQNEAQ.

In DNA, the CDR3 is TGTGCCAGCAGTTACGGGGGACTAACTAATTCACCCCTCCACTTT. Its translation: CASSYGGLTNSPLHF. The chain couples TRBV6-2 or TRBV6-3 to TRBJ1-6; possible D gene TRBD1, 5 bases. This CDR3 comprises 15 residues. V was shortened by 2 bases and J by 6 bases, with 11 bases between the two germline ends. Per the germline V gene, CDR1 is MNHEY and CDR2 is SVGEGT.

This clone was observed a few times. V usage is TRBV19 and J usage is TRBJ1-4, with D possibly being TRBD1 (5 bases). The germline CDR1 and CDR2 sequences are LNHDA and SQIVND (reference sequence). This CDR3 is 14 amino acids long. V gave up 6 bases and J gave up 7 bases, with 15 bases separating them. The CDR3 DNA follows: TGTGCCAGTAGCCCGCCGGGGGAAGGTGAAAAACTGTTTTTT. This encodes CASSPPGEGEKLFF.

This clone was seen a single time. The gene calls are TRBV27 and TRBJ2-7; 9 bases match TRBD1. V shed 6 bases, J shed 1 base, and the junction held 13 bases outside the gene matches. CDR1 and CDR2 from the germline V gene are MNHEY and SMNVEV (reference sequence). This CDR3 is 17 amino acids long. The CDR3 protein is CASRTEYGTGISYEQYF. CDR3 bases: TGTGCCAGCAGGACAGAGTACGGGACAGGGATTTCCTACGAGCAGTACTTC.

In this sample, this clone turned up a few times. V is TRBV6-5 and J is TRBJ1-4; maybe TRBD1 (6 bases). The CDR3 length is 14 residues. Between the trimmed V and J ends, which lost 2 bases and 4 bases, there was a span of 8 bases. Germline CDR1 reads MNHEY; CDR2 reads SVGAGI. Here the CDR3 DNA reads TGTGCCAGCAGTTACGGACAGTTTAATGAAAAACTGTTTTTT. This gives the protein CASSYGQFNEKLFF.

The chain is built from TRBV6-6 and TRBJ2-2; 10 bases agree with TRBD1. Per germline, CDR1 MNHNY and CDR2 SVGAGI (reference sequence). This CDR3 spans 16 amino acids. V was clipped by 6 bases and J by 8 bases; unmatched bases: 12. The CDR3 sequence is CASRPPGQGPKGELFF. The CDR3 nucleotides are TGTGCCAGCAGACCGCCGGGACAGGGGCCCAAGGGGGAGCTGTTTTTT.

This chain links TRBV9 with TRBJ1-2; perhaps TRBD1 as D (5 bases). Trimming removed 2 bases from V and 4 bases from J, with 12 bases in between. This CDR3 region has 14 residues. Germline CDR1 reads SGDLS; CDR2 reads YYNGEE. The CDR3 nucleotides are TGTGCCAGCAGCGTGACGGGGGGGAGCTATGGCTACACCTTC. It translates to CASSVTGGSYGYTF.

CDR3: CASSKRNRANTGELFF. Written as DNA, the CDR3 is TGTGCCAGCAGCAAAAGGAACAGGGCGAACACCGGGGAGCTGTTTTTT. This chain joins TRBV21-1 and TRBJ2-2; the table assigns TRBD1, which was not confirmed against the DNA. TRBV21-1 is a recognized pseudogene. The CDR3 totals 16 residues.

The V call is TRBV11-1, the J call TRBJ2-4, with D unresolved. In germline, CDR1 is SGHAT, CDR2 FQDESV (reference sequence). The CDR3 is 14 amino acids. V was shortened by 5 bases and J by 5 bases, with 13 bases between the two germline ends. The CDR3 region has the DNA TGTGCCAGCAGCAGTGACACGGCCCAAAACATTCAGTACTTC. This sequence encodes CASSSDTAQNIQYF.

This chain joins TRBV5-4 and TRBJ1-2; TRBD1 matches 9 bases. Germline CDR1 reads SGHNT; CDR2 reads YYREEE (reference sequence). The CDR3 is made up of 14 amino acids. The V and J ends lost 4 bases and 3 bases, in that order; junction bases with no gene match: 4. The CDR3 sequence: CASSLRTGDYGYTF. The CDR3 region has the DNA TGTGCCAGCAGCCTCAGGACAGGGGACTATGGCTACACCTTC.

This chain joins TRBV11-3 and TRBJ1-3; TRBD1 might be the D (6 bases). The V gene's germline CDR1 is SGHNT and CDR2 YENEEA. With 5 bases removed from V and 1 base from J, the gap between germline ends came to 9 bases. This CDR3 spans 14 amino acids. The CDR3 DNA reads TGTGCCAGCAGCATCACAGGGTCTGGAAACACCATATATTTT. This sequence encodes CASSITGSGNTIYF.